These T cell receptor beta chains were read from a single sample in a study of T-cell reconstitution after alpha-beta-depleted transplantation in children. TCRdb re-called the PCR reads through MiXCR, storing one row per CDR3 protein. Among some 350,000 distinct CDR3 sequences listed, around 15% were seen once. Here the sequenced sample was PBMCs, mostly from graft donor cells, taken 360 days after TCRalphabeta/CD19-depleted stem cell transplant. These receptors were taken from a male patient aged 2 to 10 who had a stem cell transplant for acute lymphoblastic leukemia, so the T cells may come from the graft donor. Both conserved end residues are part of each CDR3. Each record gives: clone size, CDR3 length, D gene, J gene, V gene, CDR3 DNA, CDR3 protein. D genes are given only for firm matches. The listing skips clone size in some rows; elsewhere it reads once, few, many or a size class.

clone_size: few; cdr3_length: 17; d_call: -; j_call: TRBJ2-2; v_call: TRBV4-2; cdr3_nt: TGTGCCAGCAGCCAAGATCGGTGGGAGAGGGCCACCGGGGAGCTGTTTTTT; cdr3_aa: CASSQDRWERATGELFF
clone_size: -; cdr3_length: 14; d_call: -; j_call: TRBJ2-5; v_call: TRBV11-2; cdr3_nt: TGTGCCAGCAGCTTACCGGGACAAAGCGAGACCCAGTACTTC; cdr3_aa: CASSLPGQSETQYF
clone_size: -; cdr3_length: 13; d_call: -; j_call: TRBJ2-7; v_call: TRBV27; cdr3_nt: TGTGCCAGCAGTTTCTCGGGACCCAACGAGCAGTACTTC; cdr3_aa: CASSFSGPNEQYF
clone_size: few; cdr3_length: 14; d_call: -; j_call: TRBJ2-2; v_call: TRBV25-1; cdr3_nt: TGTGCCAGCAGTGAATATTCGAACACCGGGGAGCTGTTTTTT; cdr3_aa: CASSEYSNTGELFF
clone_size: -; cdr3_length: 13; d_call: -; j_call: TRBJ2-7; v_call: TRBV27; cdr3_nt: TGTGCCAGCAGTTTACAGGCAAACTACGAGCAGTACTTC; cdr3_aa: CASSLQANYEQYF
clone_size: -; cdr3_length: 15; d_call: TRBD2; j_call: TRBJ2-7; v_call: TRBV30; cdr3_nt: TGTGCCTGGAGCCCCGGGAGGGGGACTAACTACGAGCAGTACTTC; cdr3_aa: CAWSPGRGTNYEQYF
clone_size: -; cdr3_length: 12; d_call: -; j_call: TRBJ2-7; v_call: TRBV4-3; cdr3_nt: TGCGCCAGCAGCCAAGGACCGGACGAGCAGTACTTC; cdr3_aa: CASSQGPDEQYF
clone_size: -; cdr3_length: 17; d_call: -; j_call: TRBJ2-5; v_call: TRBV6-5; cdr3_nt: TGTGCCAGCAGTTACTCCGGACGGCCGGTTTCACAAGAGACCCAGTACTTC; cdr3_aa: CASSYSGRPVSQETQYF
clone_size: -; cdr3_length: 15; d_call: TRBD2; j_call: TRBJ2-1; v_call: TRBV7-8; cdr3_nt: TGTGCCAGCAGCTCCGGGACTAGCGGGAGATTTGAGCAGTTCTTC; cdr3_aa: CASSSGTSGRFEQFF
clone_size: few; cdr3_length: 16; d_call: -; j_call: TRBJ2-1; v_call: TRBV7-3; cdr3_nt: TGTGCCAGCAGCTTAATCACCGGGGATAAAGGTGGTGAGCAGTTCTTC; cdr3_aa: CASSLITGDKGGEQFF
clone_size: -; cdr3_length: 15; d_call: -; j_call: TRBJ2-6; v_call: TRBV12-3/TRBV12-4; cdr3_nt: TGTGCCAGCAGTCCTCCGGGGAGGAGGGCCAACGTCCTGACTTTC; cdr3_aa: CASSPPGRRANVLTF
clone_size: few; cdr3_length: 19; d_call: TRBD2; j_call: TRBJ2-7; v_call: TRBV4-2; cdr3_nt: TGTGCCAGCAGCCAATTAAGGGGGACTAGCGACAGCGAGGGGGACGAGCAGTACTTC; cdr3_aa: CASSQLRGTSDSEGDEQYF
clone_size: few; cdr3_length: 15; d_call: TRBD2; j_call: TRBJ2-1; v_call: TRBV7-3; cdr3_nt: TGTGCCAGCAGCGACGGACTAGCGGGAGTTTCTGAGCAGTTCTTC; cdr3_aa: CASSDGLAGVSEQFF
clone_size: -; cdr3_length: 16; d_call: -; j_call: TRBJ1-3; v_call: TRBV15; cdr3_nt: TGTGCCACCAGCAATAGACTCCTACATCCTGGAAACACCATATATTTT; cdr3_aa: CATSNRLLHPGNTIYF
clone_size: many; cdr3_length: 15; d_call: -; j_call: TRBJ2-3; v_call: TRBV9; cdr3_nt: TGTGCCAGCAGCGTAGAGGAGATTGGCACAGATACGCAGTATTTT; cdr3_aa: CASSVEEIGTDTQYF
clone_size: -; cdr3_length: 19; d_call: TRBD1; j_call: TRBJ2-1; v_call: TRBV12-3/TRBV12-4; cdr3_nt: TGTGCCAGCAGTTTGTGGCCGGGACAGGGGGACAAATACCACAATGAGCAGTTCTTC; cdr3_aa: CASSLWPGQGDKYHNEQFF